Included here is one TCR beta chain sequence, with context. This entry comes from a study of blood T cell repertoires in COVID-19. This CDR3 comprises 14 residues. V dropped 4 bases and J dropped 5 bases, with 12 bases sitting between them. CDR1 and CDR2 (germline): SGHRS, YFSETQ. Only in-frame clones appear in the TCRdb table, and some are missing; sequencing was by immunoSEQ multiplex PCR. The sample lists about 220,000 clones; 80% to 90% were seen once. The specimen sequenced was peripheral blood. The chain couples TRBV5-1 to TRBJ2-2; D uncertain. This sequence originates from a man aged 50 to 59 with active or convalescent COVID-19. The CDR3 nucleotides read TGCGCCAGCAGCCTTCTGAGGTTGACCGGGGAGCTGTTTTTT. It translates to CASSLLRLTGELFF.